The source of this T cell receptor beta chain is a study of shared clonotypes between healthy human individuals. The assay was immunoSEQ multiplex PCR, and TCRdb's table has in-frame clones only and misses some. The sample holds 2.3 million or so clones; approximately 95% are singletons and the top ten take about 0.39%. Those who donated, Caucasian adults without exception, all lived in Nashville, Tennessee. Subsets obtained from CD4+ cells comprised CD45RA+ naive and CD45RA-negative memory cells. CDR3 length: 15 amino acids. Germline V gives CDR1 MNHEY, CDR2 SVGAGI. The V gene lost 2 bases and the J gene lost 2 bases, with 10 bases spanning the gap.

J is TRBJ1-5 and V is TRBV6-5; tentative D call: TRBD1 (6 bases). The sample consisted of naive CD4+ T cells from PBMCs. Subset in this sample: CD45RA+ positively selected. This receptor was taken from a man younger than 35 in good health. Some clones in this sample may be carry-over from other donors' samples. CDR3 nucleotide sequence: TGTGCCAGCAGTTACATGGCAGGGGGCAATCAGCCCCAGCATTTT. Translation: CASSYMAGGNQPQHF.